These T cell receptor beta chains were read from a single sample in a study of T cell responses to AZD1222 COVID-19 vaccine. This table comes from immunoSEQ multiplex PCR, and its TCRdb copy is limited to in-frame clones, with some not included. The table lists some 110,000 clones, more than 70% of them singletons, with approximately 16% in the top ten. Sequences were derived from peripheral blood, sampled 28 days after the second AZD1222 dose. The receptors here all came from an adult who received the AZD1222 COVID-19 vaccine. CDR3s include the opening cysteine and the closing phenylalanine or tryptophan. The D gene is left open where the match is weak. Clone size is not always given. Where it is, it says once, few, many or a class for expanded clones.

V gene: TRBV11-3; clone size: -; D gene: -; J gene: TRBJ2-5; CDR3 DNA: TGTGCCAGCAGCTTGGGACCCTACCAAGAGACCCAGTACTTC; CDR3 protein: CASSLGPYQETQYF
V gene: TRBV7-6; clone size: -; D gene: TRBD1; J gene: TRBJ1-1; CDR3 DNA: TGTGCCAGCAGCTGGGGACAGGGGGATGCTGTCACTGAAGCTTTCTTT; CDR3 protein: CASSWGQGDAVTEAFF
V gene: TRBV19; clone size: -; D gene: -; J gene: TRBJ1-5; CDR3 DNA: TGTGCCAGTAGTATTCAACAGGGAGGACAGCCCCAGCATTTT; CDR3 protein: CASSIQQGGQPQHF
V gene: TRBV5-1; clone size: -; D gene: TRBD1; J gene: TRBJ1-2; CDR3 DNA: TGCGCCAGCAGCTTAGCAGGGGGTCTGGATGGCTACACCTTC; CDR3 protein: CASSLAGGLDGYTF
V gene: TRBV7-8; clone size: -; D gene: -; J gene: TRBJ1-2; CDR3 DNA: TGTGCCAGCAGCTTTGGTCGGGTCTTGGGCTATGGCTACACCTTC; CDR3 protein: CASSFGRVLGYGYTF
V gene: TRBV19; clone size: -; D gene: -; J gene: TRBJ2-5; CDR3 DNA: TGTGCCAGTAGTACGCAACGGGAGACCCAGTACTTC; CDR3 protein: CASSTQRETQYF
V gene: TRBV27; clone size: few; D gene: -; J gene: TRBJ2-5; CDR3 DNA: TGTGCCAGCAGTTTCTCCCGAGTTAAACTAAAACAAGAGACCCAGTACTTC; CDR3 protein: CASSFSRVKLKQETQYF
V gene: TRBV30; clone size: -; D gene: TRBD1; J gene: TRBJ1-1; CDR3 DNA: TGTGCCTGGAGCCCAGGACAGGGGAACACTGAAGCTTTCTTT; CDR3 protein: CAWSPGQGNTEAFF
V gene: TRBV10-3; clone size: -; D gene: -; J gene: TRBJ1-2; CDR3 DNA: TGTGCCATCAGTGATTGGACCAAGAACTATGGCTACACCTTC; CDR3 protein: CAISDWTKNYGYTF
V gene: TRBV3-1/TRBV3-2; clone size: -; D gene: -; J gene: TRBJ1-1; CDR3 DNA: TGTGCCAGCAGCCAAGATGCGACTGAAGCTTTCTTT; CDR3 protein: CASSQDATEAFF
V gene: TRBV5-4; clone size: -; D gene: -; J gene: TRBJ1-3; CDR3 DNA: TGTGCCAGCAGCTCCGGACTGACCTCTGGAAACACCATATATTTT; CDR3 protein: CASSSGLTSGNTIYF
V gene: TRBV27; clone size: medium-sized; D gene: -; J gene: TRBJ1-6; CDR3 DNA: TGTGCCAGCAGTTTATCCAGGGAAAGTTCACCCCTCCACTTT; CDR3 protein: CASSLSRESSPLHF
V gene: TRBV10-2; clone size: -; D gene: -; J gene: TRBJ1-2; CDR3 DNA: TGCGCCAGCAGTGAGTCGATTGGGAGGGATGGCTACACCTTC; CDR3 protein: CASSESIGRDGYTF
V gene: TRBV24-1; clone size: once; D gene: -; J gene: TRBJ1-1; CDR3 DNA: TGTGCCACCAGTGCCCGGGGGGGGACTGAAGCTTTCTTT; CDR3 protein: CATSARGGTEAFF
V gene: TRBV6-5; clone size: -; D gene: TRBD1; J gene: TRBJ1-1; CDR3 DNA: TGTGCCAGCCTCAGGGGGTTTGACACTGAAGCTTTCTTT; CDR3 protein: CASLRGFDTEAFF
V gene: TRBV2; clone size: -; D gene: TRBD1; J gene: TRBJ2-2; CDR3 DNA: TGTGCCAGCGGACCCCCAGGGGGCACCGGGGAGCTGTTTTTT; CDR3 protein: CASGPPGGTGELFF
V gene: TRBV6-5; clone size: -; D gene: TRBD1; J gene: TRBJ2-6; CDR3 DNA: TGTGCCAGCAGTTACTCAGGGGGCGTTGGGGCCAACGTCCTGACTTTC; CDR3 protein: CASSYSGGVGANVLTF
V gene: TRBV6-4; clone size: -; D gene: TRBD1; J gene: TRBJ2-1; CDR3 DNA: TGTGCCAGCAGTGACTCGGATAGGGGGCATGAGCAGTTCTTC; CDR3 protein: CASSDSDRGHEQFF
V gene: TRBV2; clone size: -; D gene: -; J gene: TRBJ2-3; CDR3 DNA: TGTGCCAGCAGTAACAGGGAGAGCACAGATACGCAGTATTTT; CDR3 protein: CASSNRESTDTQYF
V gene: TRBV7-8; clone size: -; D gene: -; J gene: TRBJ1-1; CDR3 DNA: TGTGCCAGCAGCTTGGGTCTTTTCCAGGGTGAAGCTTTCTTT; CDR3 protein: CASSLGLFQGEAFF
V gene: TRBV5-1; clone size: once; D gene: -; J gene: TRBJ1-1; CDR3 DNA: TGCGCCAGCAGGGGGGGCAACATGAACACTGAAGCTTTCTTT; CDR3 protein: CASRGGNMNTEAFF
V gene: TRBV2; clone size: -; D gene: -; J gene: TRBJ1-1; CDR3 DNA: TGTGCCAGACAGGGATACACTGAAGCTTTCTTT; CDR3 protein: CARQGYTEAFF
V gene: TRBV12-3/TRBV12-4; clone size: -; D gene: -; J gene: TRBJ1-3; CDR3 DNA: TGTGCCAGCAGCCTTAACAGGGTTAACACCATATATTTT; CDR3 protein: CASSLNRVNTIYF
V gene: TRBV5-1; clone size: -; D gene: TRBD2; J gene: TRBJ2-5; CDR3 DNA: TGCGCCAGCAGCCATGGAGGGAGGGCTAGCGGGATGGAGACCCAGTACTTC; CDR3 protein: CASSHGGRASGMETQYF
V gene: TRBV11-1; clone size: -; D gene: -; J gene: TRBJ1-3; CDR3 DNA: TGTGCCAGCGGACAGAGGGCAGTCTCTGGAAACACCATATATTTT; CDR3 protein: CASGQRAVSGNTIYF
V gene: TRBV25-1; clone size: -; D gene: -; J gene: TRBJ1-1; CDR3 DNA: TGTGCCAGCAGTGAATCCTTGACACCTCTAAACACTGAAGCTTTCTTT; CDR3 protein: CASSESLTPLNTEAFF
V gene: TRBV5-6; clone size: -; D gene: -; J gene: TRBJ1-1; CDR3 DNA: TGTGCCAGCAGCCCGGATATGGGGGGCACTGAAGCTTTCTTT; CDR3 protein: CASSPDMGGTEAFF
V gene: TRBV5-4; clone size: -; D gene: -; J gene: TRBJ2-5; CDR3 DNA: TGTGCCAGCAGCTTTAGGGGGGACGAGACCCAGTACTTC; CDR3 protein: CASSFRGDETQYF
V gene: TRBV2; clone size: few; D gene: -; J gene: TRBJ1-6; CDR3 DNA: TGTGCCAGCACCTTAGGAGGGGATTCACCCCTCCACTTT; CDR3 protein: CASTLGGDSPLHF
V gene: TRBV29-1; clone size: -; D gene: -; J gene: TRBJ1-3; CDR3 DNA: TGCAGCGTTGGGGAAACCTCTGGAAACACCATATATTTT; CDR3 protein: CSVGETSGNTIYF
V gene: TRBV7-8; clone size: -; D gene: TRBD2; J gene: TRBJ2-1; CDR3 DNA: TGTGCCAGCAGTTCGCGGGCAGGACTAGCGGGAAACTACAATGAGCAGTTCTTC; CDR3 protein: CASSSRAGLAGNYNEQFF
V gene: TRBV9; clone size: -; D gene: -; J gene: TRBJ2-7; CDR3 DNA: TGTGCCAGCAGCGCCCCCGGGACGGACGTTAACGAGCAGTACTTC; CDR3 protein: CASSAPGTDVNEQYF
V gene: TRBV4-3; clone size: -; D gene: TRBD1; J gene: TRBJ2-1; CDR3 DNA: TGCGCCAGCAGCCAAGACAGGGGGCAAAGAAATGAGCAGTTCTTC; CDR3 protein: CASSQDRGQRNEQFF
V gene: TRBV6-2/TRBV6-3; clone size: few; D gene: TRBD1; J gene: TRBJ2-7; CDR3 DNA: TGTGCCAGCAGTTGGGCAGGGGGCACGTACGAGCAGTACTTC; CDR3 protein: CASSWAGGTYEQYF
V gene: TRBV7-9; clone size: -; D gene: TRBD2; J gene: TRBJ2-5; CDR3 DNA: TGTGCCAGCAGCCTCCGAGGGACTAGCGGGATACAGACCCAGTACTTC; CDR3 protein: CASSLRGTSGIQTQYF
V gene: TRBV5-4; clone size: -; D gene: TRBD1; J gene: TRBJ1-2; CDR3 DNA: TGTGCCAGCAGCTTGGAAGGCTCACAGGGGGCACTCGGTGGCTACACCTTC; CDR3 protein: CASSLEGSQGALGGYTF
V gene: TRBV7-8; clone size: -; D gene: -; J gene: TRBJ1-2; CDR3 DNA: TGTGCCAGCAGCCAAAGGCTGGGGGGCACGTATGGCTACACCTTC; CDR3 protein: CASSQRLGGTYGYTF
V gene: TRBV30; clone size: -; D gene: -; J gene: TRBJ1-1; CDR3 DNA: TGTGCCTGGAGTGTGGGCGGGAACACTGAAGCTTTCTTT; CDR3 protein: CAWSVGGNTEAFF
V gene: TRBV19; clone size: -; D gene: -; J gene: TRBJ1-3; CDR3 DNA: TGTGCCAGTAGTTCAGGCTCTGGAAACACCATATATTTT; CDR3 protein: CASSSGSGNTIYF
V gene: TRBV19; clone size: -; D gene: -; J gene: TRBJ1-4; CDR3 DNA: TGTGCCAGTAGTTACTCAGTTGCTTCTAATGAAAAACTGTTTTTT; CDR3 protein: CASSYSVASNEKLFF
V gene: TRBV7-9; clone size: few; D gene: -; J gene: TRBJ1-3; CDR3 DNA: TGTGCCAGCCGAACGGGGGCCTCGAGGAACACCATATATTTT; CDR3 protein: CASRTGASRNTIYF